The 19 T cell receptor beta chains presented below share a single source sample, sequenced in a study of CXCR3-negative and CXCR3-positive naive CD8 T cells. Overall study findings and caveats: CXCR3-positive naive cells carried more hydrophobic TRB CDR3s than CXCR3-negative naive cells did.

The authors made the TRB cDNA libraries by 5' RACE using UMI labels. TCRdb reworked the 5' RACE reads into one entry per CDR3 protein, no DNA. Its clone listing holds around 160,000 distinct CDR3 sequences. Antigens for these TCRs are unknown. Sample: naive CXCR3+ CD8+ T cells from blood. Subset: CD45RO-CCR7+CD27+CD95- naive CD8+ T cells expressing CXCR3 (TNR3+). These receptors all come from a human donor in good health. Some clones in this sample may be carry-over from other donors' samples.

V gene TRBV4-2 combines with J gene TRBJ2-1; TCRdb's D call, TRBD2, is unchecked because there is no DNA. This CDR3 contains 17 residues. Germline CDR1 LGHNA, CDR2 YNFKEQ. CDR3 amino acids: CASSQDWNSGGLNEQFF.

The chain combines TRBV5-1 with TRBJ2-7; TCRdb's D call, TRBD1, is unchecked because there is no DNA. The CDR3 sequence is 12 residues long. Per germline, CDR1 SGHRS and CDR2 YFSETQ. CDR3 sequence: CASMGQTYEQYF.

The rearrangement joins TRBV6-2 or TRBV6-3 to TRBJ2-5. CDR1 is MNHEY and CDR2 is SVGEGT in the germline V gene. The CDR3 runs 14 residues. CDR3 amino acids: CASSKDVGRETQYF.

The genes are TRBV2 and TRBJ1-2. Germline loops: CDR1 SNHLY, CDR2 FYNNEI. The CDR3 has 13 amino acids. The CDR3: CASTVIGFYGYTF.

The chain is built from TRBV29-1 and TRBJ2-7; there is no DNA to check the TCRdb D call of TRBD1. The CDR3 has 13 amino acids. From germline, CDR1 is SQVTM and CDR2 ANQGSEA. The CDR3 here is CSAGPGTTYEQYF.

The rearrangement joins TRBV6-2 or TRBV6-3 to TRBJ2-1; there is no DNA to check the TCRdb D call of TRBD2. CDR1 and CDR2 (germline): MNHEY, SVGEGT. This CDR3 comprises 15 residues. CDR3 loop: CASSSQRGMWYEQFF.

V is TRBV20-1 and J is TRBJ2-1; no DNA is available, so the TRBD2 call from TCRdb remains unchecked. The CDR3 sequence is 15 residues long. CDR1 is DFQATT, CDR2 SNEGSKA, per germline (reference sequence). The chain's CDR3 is CSARASGRSYNEQFF.

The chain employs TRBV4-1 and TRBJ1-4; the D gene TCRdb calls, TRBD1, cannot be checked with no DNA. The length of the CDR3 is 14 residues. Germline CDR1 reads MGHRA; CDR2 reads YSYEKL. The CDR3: CASSTGQGDEKLFF.

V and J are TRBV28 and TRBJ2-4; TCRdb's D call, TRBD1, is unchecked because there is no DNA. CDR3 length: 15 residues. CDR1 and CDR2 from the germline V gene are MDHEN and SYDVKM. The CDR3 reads CASSPDSLGGNIQYF.

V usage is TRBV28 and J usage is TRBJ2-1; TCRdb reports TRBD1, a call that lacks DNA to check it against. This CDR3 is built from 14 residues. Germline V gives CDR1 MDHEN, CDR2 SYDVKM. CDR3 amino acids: CASSLRGVNDEQFF.

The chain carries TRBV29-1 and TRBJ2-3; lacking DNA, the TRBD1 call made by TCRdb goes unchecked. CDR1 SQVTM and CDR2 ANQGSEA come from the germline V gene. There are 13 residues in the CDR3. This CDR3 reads CSVMDRLTDTQYF.

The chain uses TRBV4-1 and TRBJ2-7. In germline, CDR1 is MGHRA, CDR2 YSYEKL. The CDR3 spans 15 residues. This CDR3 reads CASSQPDRTVLEKYF.

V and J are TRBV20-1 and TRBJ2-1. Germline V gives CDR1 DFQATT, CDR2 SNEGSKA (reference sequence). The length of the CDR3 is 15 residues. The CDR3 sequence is CSARETGLAGDEQFF.

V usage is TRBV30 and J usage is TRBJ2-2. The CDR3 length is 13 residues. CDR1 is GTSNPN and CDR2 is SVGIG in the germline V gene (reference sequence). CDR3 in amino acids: CAWSVVYTGELFF.

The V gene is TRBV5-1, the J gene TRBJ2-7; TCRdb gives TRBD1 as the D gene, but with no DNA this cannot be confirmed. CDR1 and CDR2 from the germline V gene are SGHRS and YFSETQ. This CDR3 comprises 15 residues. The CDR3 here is CASSLVLGGNYEQYF. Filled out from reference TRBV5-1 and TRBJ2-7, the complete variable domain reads KAGVTQTPRYLIKTRGQQVTLSCSPISGHRSVSWYQQTPGQGLQFLFEYFSETQRNKGNFPGRFSGRQFSNSRSEMNVSTLELGDSALYLCASSLVLGGNYEQYFGPGTRLTVT.

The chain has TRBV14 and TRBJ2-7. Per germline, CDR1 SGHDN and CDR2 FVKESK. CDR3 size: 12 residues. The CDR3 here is CASSRVSYEQYF.

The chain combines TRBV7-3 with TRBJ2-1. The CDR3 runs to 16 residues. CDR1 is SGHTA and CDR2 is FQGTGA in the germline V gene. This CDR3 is CASSPFSGASYNEQFF. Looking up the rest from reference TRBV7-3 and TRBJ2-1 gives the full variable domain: GAGVSQTPSNKVTEKGKYVELRCDPISGHTALYWYRQSLGQGPEFLIYFQGTGAADDSGLPNDRFFAVRPEGSVSTLKIQRTERGDSAVYLCASSPFSGASYNEQFFGPGTRLTVL.

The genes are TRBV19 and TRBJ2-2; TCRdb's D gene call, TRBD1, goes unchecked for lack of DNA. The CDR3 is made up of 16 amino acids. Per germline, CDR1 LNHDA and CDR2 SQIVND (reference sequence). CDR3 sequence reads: CASSISGGLLTGELFF.

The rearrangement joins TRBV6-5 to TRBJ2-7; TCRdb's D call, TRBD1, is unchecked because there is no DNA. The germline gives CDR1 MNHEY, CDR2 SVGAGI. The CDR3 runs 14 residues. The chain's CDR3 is CASSYSGQDYEQYF.